The sequence of this T cell receptor beta chain was determined in a study of beta chain features in type 1 diabetes. Notes on the study in general: In every one of the four CD4+ subsets, TCRB CDR3s were moderately but significantly shorter in Type 1 diabetes patients.

CDR3 length: 16 residues. Trimming removed 4 bases from V and 0 bases from J, with 13 bases in between. Per the germline V gene, CDR1 is SGHRS and CDR2 is YFSETQ. On this clone: Its target is not known.

All of the isolated RNA was reverse transcribed, so expressed TCRB transcripts were sequenced. Produced via immunoSEQ multiplex PCR; TCRdb's table is partial and in-frame only. The data show roughly 70,000 clones, around 49% seen once. A sort by CD45RO/CCR7/CD25/CD127/CD95/CD27 yielded CD4+ naive, central memory, regulatory and stem cell-like memory cells. The V call is TRBV5-1, the J call TRBJ2-2; maybe TRBD2 (6 bases). The clonotype originates from a man under 40 with type 1 diabetes. Sequencing used central memory CD4+ T cells from blood. The CDR3 DNA reads TGCGCCAGCAGCGTACTCGGGAGCGCGAACACCGGGGAGCTGTTTTTT. Translated, it gives CASSVLGSANTGELFF.